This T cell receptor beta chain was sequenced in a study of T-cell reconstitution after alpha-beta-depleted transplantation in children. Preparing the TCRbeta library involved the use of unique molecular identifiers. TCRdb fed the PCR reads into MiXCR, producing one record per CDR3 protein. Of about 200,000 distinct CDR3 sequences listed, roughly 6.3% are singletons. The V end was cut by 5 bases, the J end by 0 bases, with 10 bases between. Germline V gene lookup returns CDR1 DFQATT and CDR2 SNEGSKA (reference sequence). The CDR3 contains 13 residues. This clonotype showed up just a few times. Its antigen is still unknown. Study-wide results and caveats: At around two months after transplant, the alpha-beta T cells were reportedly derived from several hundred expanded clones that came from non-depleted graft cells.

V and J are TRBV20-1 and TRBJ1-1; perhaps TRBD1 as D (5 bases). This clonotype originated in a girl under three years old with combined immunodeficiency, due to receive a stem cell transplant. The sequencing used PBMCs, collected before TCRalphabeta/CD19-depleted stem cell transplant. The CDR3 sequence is CSAGRGMNTEAFF. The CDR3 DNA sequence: TGCAGTGCTGGGCGGGGGATGAACACTGAAGCTTTCTTT.